The clone carrying this T cell receptor (beta chain) was counted at least ten times. The antigen is not known. The sample originates from a study of post-analysis software for immune sequencing data. CDR1 LGHNA and CDR2 YNFKEQ come from the germline V gene. With 3 bases clipped from V and 2 bases from J, the junction kept 2 bases outside the gene matches. This CDR3 has 15 residues. Regarding the study as a whole: Diversity measured as normalized Chao1 was significantly lower in multiple sclerosis patients than in controls. The study found TRBV5-6, TRBV5-1 and TRBV20-1 among 5 or 6 TRBV segments more frequent in patients than controls.

cDNA libraries of TCR beta carried unique molecular identifiers. One entry per CDR3 protein, called by TCRdb with MiXCR from the PCR reads. The sample has hundreds of thousands of distinct CDR3 sequences, about 57% seen once. Sequenced input: blood. The sequence came from a girl aged 5 to 17 with multiple sclerosis. The chain has TRBV4-2 and TRBJ2-5, with TRBD1 matching 11 bases. In DNA, the CDR3 is TGTGCCAGCAGCCAGGACAGGGGGCAGCAAGAGACCCAGTACTTC. It specifies CASSQDRGQQETQYF.